What follows are 18 T cell receptor beta chains derived from one specimen sequenced in a study of response to subunit inactivated influenza vaccine. TCRdb reanalysed the RT-PCR reads using MiXCR and keeps one entry per CDR3 protein. The table shows some 500,000 distinct CDR3 sequences, with 16% occurring only once. The sample was CD4+ T cells sorted from PBMCs, taken around 25 months after vaccination. The receptors were gathered from a man aged 50-75 years who received an inactivated influenza vaccine.

This clonotype was found many times. The chain carries TRBV27 and TRBJ2-2, with 9 bases aligning to TRBD2. The V and J ends lost 6 bases and 4 bases, in that order; junction bases with no gene match: 9. CDR3 length: 16 amino acids. Per germline, CDR1 MNHEY and CDR2 SMNVEV (reference sequence). The CDR3 sequence: CASRGGGLAFTGELFF. In DNA, the CDR3 is TGTGCCAGCAGGGGAGGGGGACTAGCTTTCACCGGGGAGCTGTTTTTT.

The rearrangement uses TRBV20-1 and TRBJ2-1, with TRBD2 identical over 7 bases. This CDR3 spans 12 amino acids. With 6 bases clipped from V and 5 bases from J, the junction kept 4 bases outside the gene matches. CDR1 and CDR2 (germline): DFQATT, SNEGSKA (reference sequence). Here the CDR3 DNA reads TGCAGTGCCAGGGACTACGACAATGAGCAGTTCTTC. It codes for CSARDYDNEQFF.

This clonotype was counted only a few times. The chain recombines TRBV9 with TRBJ2-7, with D uncertain. This CDR3 region has 14 residues. From germline, CDR1 is SGDLS and CDR2 YYNGEE. Trimming left V 4 bases short and J 4 bases short, with 15 bases between. For the CDR3, the DNA is TGTGCCAGCAGCCCCCGTTCAGGAGCTTACGAGCAGTACTTC. Protein sequence: CASSPRSGAYEQYF.

The rearrangement joins TRBV6-5 to TRBJ2-1, with TRBD1 matching 10 bases. CDR3 length: 15 residues. The germline CDR1 and CDR2 sequences are MNHEY and SVGAGI. J was trimmed by 4 bases and V by 4 bases; bases with no gene match: 4. For the CDR3, the DNA is TGTGCCAGCAGTTTCCCGGGACAGGGGTACAATGAGCAGTTCTTC. Translation gives CASSFPGQGYNEQFF.

A note on this clonotype: This may come from a read error, since a much larger clone is one base off. The chain links TRBV7-2 to TRBJ2-1; D unresolved. Per germline, CDR1 SGHTA and CDR2 FQGNSA. V shed 3 bases and J shed 6 bases, with 3 bases lying between them. The CDR3 consists of 11 residues. The CDR3 DNA reads TGTGCCAGCAGCTTGATCAATGAGCAGTTCTTC. Encoded protein: CASSLINEQFF.

This chain connects TRBV15 to TRBJ2-1, with unresolved D. The germline V gene encodes CDR1 LNHNV and CDR2 YYDKDF (reference sequence). Trimming removed 3 bases at V and 4 bases at J, with 10 bases between. The CDR3 is 14 amino acids. The CDR3 DNA is TGTGCCACCAGCAGGGCTGATAGGTACAATGAGCAGTTCTTC. Translation: CATSRADRYNEQFF.

V gene TRBV7-9 combines with J gene TRBJ2-7; TRBD1 matches at 9 bases. The length of the CDR3 is 15 residues. J lost 5 bases, V lost 2 bases, and 7 bases had no gene match. Germline assignment: CDR1 SEHNR and CDR2 FQNEAQ (reference sequence). CDR3: CASSLSGGQGNEQYF. CDR3 sequence (DNA): TGTGCCAGCAGCTTATCGGGGGGACAGGGTAACGAGCAGTACTTC. The whole variable domain, filled in from reference TRBV7-9 and TRBJ2-7, reads DTGVSQNPRHKITKRGQNVTFRCDPISEHNRLYWYRQTLGQGPEFLTYFQNEAQLEKSRLLSDRFSAERPKGSFSTLEIQRTEQGDSAMYLCASSLSGGQGNEQYFGPGTRLTVT.

In this sample, this clonotype turned up a few times. V is TRBV7-2 and J is TRBJ2-7, with D possibly matching TRBD1 (6 bases). There are 14 residues in the CDR3. Trimming removed 0 bases at V and 5 bases at J, with 11 bases between. The germline V gene has CDR1 SGHTA and CDR2 FQGNSA. This CDR3 reads CASSLATGSNEQYF. The CDR3 DNA reads TGTGCCAGCAGCTTAGCCACAGGGTCCAACGAGCAGTACTTC.

This clonotype was recorded many times. The rearrangement links TRBV7-2 to TRBJ2-4; 7 bases are shared with TRBD1. Trimming removed 1 base from V and 8 bases from J; junction bases left unmatched: 2. The V gene's germline CDR1 is SGHTA and CDR2 FQGNSA. This CDR3 is 13 amino acids long. The CDR3: CASSLVQGHIQYF. Written as DNA, the CDR3 is TGTGCCAGCAGCTTAGTACAGGGGCACATTCAGTACTTC.

This clonotype was observed at least ten times. This chain links TRBV10-3 with TRBJ2-5; D ambiguous. The germline V and J ends were trimmed by 0 bases and 5 bases, with 4 bases remaining between them. The CDR3 sequence is 12 residues long. Germline V gives CDR1 ENHRY, CDR2 SYGVKD. The CDR3 DNA reads as TGTGCCATCAGTGAGTCCCGTGAGACCCAGTACTTC. Its protein is CAISESRETQYF.

This clonotype has just a few counts. The chain is built from TRBV7-2 and TRBJ2-7, with D uncertain. V was pared by 1 base and J by 1 base, with 8 bases between. The CDR3 has 14 residues. Per germline, CDR1 SGHTA and CDR2 FQGNSA. The CDR3 nucleotides read TGTGCCAGCAGCTTAGAACCTGGTTCCTACGAGCAGTACTTC. Its translation: CASSLEPGSYEQYF. The full variable domain, its missing parts supplied by reference TRBV7-2 and TRBJ2-7, is GAGVSQSPSNKVTEKGKDVELRCDPISGHTALYWYRQSLGQGLEFLIYFQGNSAPDKSGLPSDRFSAERTGGSVSTLTIQRTQQEDSAVYLCASSLEPGSYEQYFGPGTRLTVT.

The chain joins TRBV6-2 or TRBV6-3 to TRBJ2-7, with a weak D call TRBD1 (6 bases). The CDR3 is 16 residues long. Germline V gives CDR1 MNHEY, CDR2 SVGEGT. Deletions cut 0 bases from V and 3 bases from J, with 15 bases between. The CDR3 protein is CASSYSVGQLLYEQYF. DNA of the CDR3: TGTGCCAGCAGTTACTCGGTAGGACAGCTTCTCTACGAGCAGTACTTC.

The chain recombines TRBV3-1 with TRBJ2-2, with D possibly matching TRBD2 (7 bases). Per germline, CDR1 LGHDT and CDR2 YNNKEL (reference sequence). The CDR3 runs to 19 residues. V lost 4 bases to trimming and J lost 7 bases, with 28 bases between them. The CDR3 sequence is CASSPSRGGLFSWRGELFF. The CDR3 DNA reads as TGTGCCAGCAGCCCAAGTAGGGGGGGCCTCTTCTCTTGGCGCGGGGAGCTGTTTTTT.

Many counts were recorded for this clonotype. The chain uses TRBV7-8 and TRBJ2-3; D is uncertain. CDR1 is SGHVS and CDR2 is FQNEAQ in the germline V gene. CDR3 length: 16 residues. V was shortened by 5 bases and J by 6 bases, with 21 bases between the two germline ends. In nucleotides, the CDR3 is TGTGCCAGCAGCCGTGGTCGTAATTTAGTCGGCGATACGCAGTATTTT. It yields the protein CASSRGRNLVGDTQYF.

The genes are TRBV6-5 and TRBJ2-1; D uncertain. V was trimmed by 4 bases and J by 5 bases, leaving 12 bases between them. Germline lookup yields CDR1 MNHEY and CDR2 SVGAGI. The length of the CDR3 is 14 residues. For the CDR3, the DNA is TGTGCCAGCAGTTCTTACTGGCAGGACAATGAGCAGTTCTTC. It specifies CASSSYWQDNEQFF.

This clonotype was seen a few times. The chain employs TRBV20-1 and TRBJ2-3; 8 bases are a match to TRBD2. The CDR3 is 14 amino acids. Germline loops: CDR1 DFQATT, CDR2 SNEGSKA (reference sequence). After removal of 6 bases from V and 4 bases from J, the junction contained 9 bases not matched to a gene. CDR3 bases: TGCAGTGCCAAACGGGGGGGCGGGTCAGATACGCAGTATTTT. Its translation: CSAKRGGGSDTQYF.

The chain links TRBV7-2 to TRBJ2-7; 9 nucleotides match TRBD1. In germline, CDR1 is SGHTA, CDR2 FQGNSA. The CDR3 covers 14 residues. With 4 bases clipped from V and 5 bases from J, the junction kept 6 bases outside the gene matches. The CDR3 reads CASSWTGEFDEQYF. The CDR3 nucleotides read TGTGCCAGCAGCTGGACAGGGGAATTCGACGAGCAGTACTTC.

This clonotype was picked up many times. V usage is TRBV7-2 and J usage is TRBJ2-5, with a tentative D call TRBD2 (7 bases). The V gene's germline CDR1 is SGHTA and CDR2 FQGNSA. This CDR3 is 15 amino acids long. The V gene lost 1 base and the J gene lost 2 bases, with 11 bases spanning the gap. In nucleotides, the CDR3 is TGTGCCAGCAGCTTAGGAGGGGGGGGGCAAGAGACCCAGTACTTC. The encoded protein is CASSLGGGGQETQYF.